The clone carrying this T cell receptor (beta chain) was recorded many times. Its cognate antigen is unknown. Researchers amplified the TCR beta CDR3 regions from RNA transcripts. The HTBI primer set was used in a first-round RT-PCR of the TCR CDR3. TCRdb re-called the multiplex PCR reads with MiXCR, one entry per CDR3 protein. The sample lists 350,000 or so distinct CDR3 sequences, around 18% occurring once. The sample is drawn from a study of T cells in Graves' hyperthyroidism and ophthalmopathy. Overall study results and limits: Classification by a 13 V-J model distinguished ophthalmopathy from stable hyperthyroidism. Most clonotypes expanded in thyroid above 0.001 were likewise present in blood.

In the ophthalmopathy cohort, Clinical Activity Score was at least 3, NOSPECS grade at least 4, and duration under 3 months. Patients with uncontrolled infections, other autoimmune diseases, pregnancy or lactation were excluded. V lost 3 bases to trimming and J lost 7 bases, with 13 bases between them. The germline V gene has CDR1 DFQATT and CDR2 SNEGSKA (reference sequence). The CDR3 length is 12 residues. This TCR was sampled from a woman in her 40s with Graves' ophthalmopathy. Sequenced input: blood. The genes are TRBV20-1 and TRBJ2-7; a weak D match, TRBD1 (5 bases). Here the CDR3 DNA reads TGCAGTGCTAGGGGGCAGGGATGGGAGCAGTACTTC. Protein sequence: CSARGQGWEQYF.